These 7 T cell receptor beta chains share one sample of origin, sequenced in a study of T-cell memory formation after mild COVID-19. MiXCR was run by TCRdb on the 5' RACE reads, yielding one entry per CDR3 protein. The sample consists of about 130,000 distinct CDR3 sequences, about 23% of them appearing once. The sample consisted of PBMCs or a T cell subset sorted from them (not recorded which). The receptors were sampled from an adult woman who had mild COVID-19 (a few samples of this study predate the infection). Cell type and time point are not known.

The V call is TRBV14, the J call TRBJ2-7; D possibly uses TRBD1 or TRBD2 (5 bases each). CDR3 length: 14 residues. Deletions cut 3 bases from V and 2 bases from J, with 11 bases between. Per germline, CDR1 SGHDN and CDR2 FVKESK. The CDR3 sequence is CASSQRGVPYEQYF. The DNA of the CDR3 is TGTGCCAGCAGCCAGCGAGGGGTTCCCTACGAGCAGTACTTC.

This clonotype showed up just a few times. The chain has TRBV7-9 and TRBJ1-2, with D hard to call. Germline V CDR1 and CDR2: SEHNR, FQNEAQ (reference sequence). The CDR3 has 13 amino acids. V lost 5 bases and J lost 3, with 10 bases in between. CDR3 residues: CASSLGVYYGYTF. In DNA, the CDR3 is TGTGCCAGCAGCCTCGGTGTCTACTATGGCTACACCTTC.

V usage is TRBV7-9 and J usage is TRBJ2-6, with a possible D match to TRBD1 (6 bases). CDR1 SEHNR and CDR2 FQNEAQ come from the germline V gene (reference sequence). Trimming took 10 bases from V and 0 from J, leaving 19 bases between them. The CDR3 is 17 residues long. In DNA, the CDR3 is TGTGCCATCCTCTCCATCAGGGACAACTCTGGGGCCAACGTCCTGACTTTC. Amino acids: CAILSIRDNSGANVLTF. Drawing the rest from reference TRBV7-9 and TRBJ2-6, the complete variable domain is DTGVSQNPRHKITKRGQNVTFRCDPISEHNRLYWYRQTLGQGPEFLTYFQNEAQLEKSRLLSDRFSAERPKGSFSTLEIQRTEQGDSAMYLCAILSIRDNSGANVLTFGAGSRLTVL.

This clonotype was detected only a few times. This chain uses TRBV9 with TRBJ2-1; 12 bases map to TRBD2. The CDR3 length is 15 residues. The trim removed 3 bases at V and 7 bases at J, leaving 5 bases unmatched. Germline CDR1 SGDLS, CDR2 YYNGEE. CDR3 in amino acids: CASSASLAGGNEQFF. The DNA of the CDR3 is TGTGCCAGCAGCGCAAGCCTAGCGGGAGGGAATGAGCAGTTCTTC.

CDR3 residues: CATSGTGELFF. CDR3 in DNA: TGTGCCACCAGCGGCACCGGGGAGCTGTTTTTT. The chain is built from TRBV15 and TRBJ2-2; D uncertain. CDR1 and CDR2 (germline): LNHNV, YYDKDF (reference sequence). Trimming stripped 5 bases from V and 4 bases from J, with 2 bases between. This CDR3 region has 11 residues.

There are a few counts of this clonotype. The chain recombines TRBV4-1 with TRBJ2-7; TRBD2 matches 9 bases. Germline lookup yields CDR1 MGHRA and CDR2 YSYEKL. CDR3 length: 13 amino acids. The J segment lost 6 bases and the V segment lost 3 bases, leaving 3 bases of the junction unmatched. The CDR3 loop reads CASSHGLASEQYF. The CDR3 bases are TGCGCCAGCAGCCACGGACTAGCGTCCGAGCAGTACTTC.

The chain has TRBV6-5 and TRBJ2-7, with D uncertain. Trimming took 6 bases from V and 6 from J, leaving 12 bases between them. The CDR3 spans 12 residues. Germline CDR1 and CDR2: MNHEY and SVGAGI. DNA of the CDR3: TGTGCCAGCAGAACCCCCCCCTCCGAGCAGTACTTC. As protein: CASRTPPSEQYF.